The 28 T cell receptor beta chains listed next were all sequenced from one sample in a study of T cell responses to AZD1222 COVID-19 vaccine. Using immunoSEQ multiplex PCR, the repertoire was profiled, and TCRdb retains in-frame clones only, with some absent. Among about 140,000 clones listed, 91% were seen once. This specimen was peripheral blood, taken on day 0 of AZD1222 vaccination. Receptor source: an adult in good health.

The J gene is TRBJ1-5, the V gene TRBV4-1, with a possible D match to TRBD1 (6 bases). From germline, CDR1 is MGHRA and CDR2 YSYEKL. This CDR3 region has 16 residues. V lost 2 bases and J 4 bases, leaving 15 bases between the germline ends. The CDR3 region is CASSQFGGASNQPQHF. The CDR3 DNA reads TGCGCCAGCAGCCAATTTGGGGGCGCGTCAAATCAGCCCCAGCATTTT.

The chain carries TRBV5-1 and TRBJ1-1; D possibly corresponds to TRBD1 (5 bases). This CDR3 has 15 amino acids. Germline values: CDR1 SGHRS, CDR2 YFSETQ. The ends were cut back, 0 bases at V and 6 bases at J, with 15 bases in the middle. The CDR3 nucleotides read TGCGCCAGCAGCTTGGGGGCAGGGACGGGCGCTGAAGCTTTCTTT. It codes for CASSLGAGTGAEAFF. Variable domain in full (rest from reference TRBV5-1 and TRBJ1-1): KAGVTQTPRYLIKTRGQQVTLSCSPISGHRSVSWYQQTPGQGLQFLFEYFSETQRNKGNFPGRFSGRQFSNSRSEMNVSTLELGDSALYLCASSLGAGTGAEAFFGQGTRLTVV.

The V and J genes are TRBV5-4 and TRBJ2-7, with D perhaps matching TRBD1 (8 bases). Trimming took off 5 bases at V and 1 base at J, with 16 bases between the two ends. The CDR3 runs to 15 residues. Germline lookup yields CDR1 SGHNT and CDR2 YYREEE (reference sequence). CDR3 DNA sequence: TGTGCCAGCAGATCGGCGGGGGACAGGTCCTACGAGCAGTACTTC. It yields the protein CASRSAGDRSYEQYF.

The V and J genes are TRBV5-1 and TRBJ2-2, with D perhaps matching TRBD2 (5 bases). Germline CDR1 SGHRS, CDR2 YFSETQ. The CDR3 extends over 15 amino acids. V shed 5 bases and J shed 3 bases, with 14 bases lying between them. For the CDR3, the DNA is TGCGCCAGCAGACGAACAGCGGAGTACACCGGGGAGCTGTTTTTT. Translating it yields CASRRTAEYTGELFF.

This clone was observed once. The chain has TRBV6-1 and TRBJ1-3; D is uncertain. With 0 bases removed from V and 4 bases from J, the gap between germline ends came to 13 bases. The CDR3 is made up of 16 amino acids. Germline V lookup: CDR1 MNHNS, CDR2 SASEGT. The CDR3 DNA sequence: TGTGCCAGCAGTGAAGCCTCCATAGTGATCGGAAACACCATATATTTT. Translating gives CASSEASIVIGNTIYF.

V usage is TRBV7-3 and J usage is TRBJ2-3; D could derive from TRBD1 or TRBD2 (7 bases each). From germline, CDR1 is SGHTA and CDR2 FQGTGA. Trimming took off 4 bases at V and 4 bases at J, with 12 bases between the two ends. This CDR3 has 14 amino acids. CDR3 nucleotide sequence: TGTGCCAGCAGCTCCAGGGGGGGCTCAGATACGCAGTATTTT. This gives the protein CASSSRGGSDTQYF.

J is TRBJ2-7 and V is TRBV7-2; 9 bases agree with TRBD2. Germline CDR1 and CDR2: SGHTA and FQGNSA. The CDR3 is made up of 15 amino acids. Germline trimming cut 1 base from V and 2 bases from J; bases unmatched to any gene: 3. Written as DNA, the CDR3 is TGTGCCAGCAGCTTAGTAGGCGGGGGGGCCTACGAGCAGTACTTC. This sequence encodes CASSLVGGGAYEQYF.

The chain has TRBV7-2 and TRBJ1-1, with no clear D. The CDR3 is made up of 15 amino acids. Germline V gives CDR1 SGHTA, CDR2 FQGNSA. V lost 6 bases and J 5 bases, leaving 19 bases between the germline ends. CDR3 loop: CASRPREASGTEAFF. Written as DNA, the CDR3 is TGTGCCAGCAGACCGAGGGAAGCGTCCGGGACTGAAGCTTTCTTT.

The chain has TRBV11-2 and TRBJ2-6; perhaps TRBD1 as D (6 bases). This CDR3 is built from 18 residues. Germline-derived CDR1 and CDR2 are SGHAT and FQNNGV. The ends were cut back, 1 base at V and 2 bases at J, with 15 bases in the middle. The chain's CDR3 is CASSLGGRGSAGANVLTF. The CDR3 nucleotides read TGTGCCAGCAGCTTAGGTGGCAGGGGATCGGCTGGGGCCAACGTCCTGACTTTC.

J is TRBJ1-1 and V is TRBV29-1; 9 bases agree with TRBD1. Germline loops: CDR1 SQVTM, CDR2 ANQGSEA. The CDR3 length is 12 residues. Losses at the gene ends were 7 bases for V and 3 bases for J; bases not matched to a gene: 3. CDR3 coding DNA: TGCAGCGGTAGACAGGGGGACACTGAAGCTTTCTTT. Its translation is CSGRQGDTEAFF.

This sequence joins TRBV5-5 and TRBJ1-2, with 8 bases fitting TRBD1. The trim removed 4 bases at V and 12 bases at J, leaving 8 bases unmatched. Germline-derived CDR1 and CDR2 are SGHKS and YYEKEE (reference sequence). CDR3 length: 12 residues. In nucleotides, the CDR3 is TGTGCCAGCAGCCCTTGGACAGGGATAGACACCTTC. Residues: CASSPWTGIDTF.

The chain uses TRBV3-1 (or the pseudogene TRBV3-2) and TRBJ2-5; no reliable D call. The CDR3 runs 16 residues. The germline gives CDR1 LGHDT, CDR2 YNNKEL (reference sequence). The V end lost 4 bases, the J end lost 2 bases, and 17 bases lay between the germline ends. CDR3 coding DNA: TGTGCCAGCAGCCCCGCTTCTGTGGTCGCTCAAGAGACCCAGTACTTC. It codes for CASSPASVVAQETQYF.

The chain combines TRBV7-3 with TRBJ1-5, with D perhaps matching TRBD1 (6 bases). The CDR3 covers 15 residues. V lost 3 bases and J lost 8, with 17 bases in between. In germline, CDR1 is SGHTA, CDR2 FQGTGA. CDR3 nucleotides: TGTGCCAGCAGCTTTGGACAGACCCTATGGGAGCCCCAGCATTTT. This sequence encodes CASSFGQTLWEPQHF.

The V gene is TRBV27, the J gene TRBJ1-4; D might be TRBD1 (5 bases). V was pared by 6 bases and J by 15 bases, with 20 bases between. Germline CDR1 and CDR2: MNHEY and SMNVEV (reference sequence). The CDR3 is 13 residues long. The chain's CDR3 is CASSPSGEKTLFF. The DNA for the CDR3 is TGTGCCAGCAGCCCCTCGGGGGAGAAAACATTGTTTTTT.

The V and J genes are TRBV15 and TRBJ1-2; the D gene is possibly TRBD1 (5 bases). Per the germline V gene, CDR1 is LNHNV and CDR2 is YYDKDF (reference sequence). Trimming left V 6 bases short and J 0 bases short, with 8 bases between. CDR3 size: 13 residues. The CDR3 region has the DNA TGTGCCACCAGGGGGCCGGCTAACTATGGCTACACCTTC. This translates into CATRGPANYGYTF.

The chain uses TRBV3-1 (or the pseudogene TRBV3-2) and TRBJ1-2; D unresolved. The CDR3 sequence is 14 residues long. The ends were cut back, 0 bases at V and 2 bases at J, with 7 bases in the middle. Germline-derived CDR1 and CDR2 are LGHDT and YNNKEL (reference sequence). CDR3 sequence: CASSQESGNYGYTF. For the CDR3, the DNA is TGTGCCAGCAGCCAAGAATCTGGAAACTATGGCTACACCTTC.

This chain connects TRBV13 to TRBJ1-1, with TRBD1 as a possible D gene (5 bases). This CDR3 contains 13 residues. Germline assignment: CDR1 PRHDT and CDR2 FYEKMQ (reference sequence). Trimming left V 3 bases short and J 8 bases short, with 13 bases between. The CDR3 loop reads CASSFRQKREAFF. The DNA of the CDR3 is TGTGCCAGCAGCTTCCGACAGAAACGAGAAGCTTTCTTT.

V gene TRBV24-1 combines with J gene TRBJ1-1; D is perhaps TRBD1 (6 bases). V shed 3 bases and J shed 1 base, with 17 bases lying between them. CDR3 length: 17 amino acids. Germline-derived CDR1 and CDR2 are KGHDR and SFDVKD. The CDR3 DNA reads as TGTGCCACCAGTGATCTCGCCCCAGGGGATAAGAACACTGAAGCTTTCTTT. Translated, it gives CATSDLAPGDKNTEAFF.

This CDR3 is CASSQELPANTGELFF. The CDR3 DNA reads as TGCGCCAGCAGCCAAGAACTACCTGCGAACACCGGGGAGCTGTTTTTT. The V gene is TRBV4-3, the J gene TRBJ2-2; D remains unclear. The V gene lost 0 bases and the J gene lost 0 bases, with 8 bases spanning the gap. The germline gives CDR1 LGHNA, CDR2 YSLEER. CDR3 size: 16 residues.

The V gene is TRBV7-3, the J gene TRBJ1-1; 7 bases line up with TRBD1. Germline V gives CDR1 SGHTA, CDR2 FQGTGA. The V segment lost 4 bases and the J segment 7 bases; nucleotides outside the gene matches: 6. The CDR3 is made up of 13 amino acids. CDR3 region: CASSSQGEGEAFF. The CDR3 nucleotides are TGTGCCAGCAGCTCTCAGGGGGAGGGTGAAGCTTTCTTT.

In this sample, this clone turned up once. The J gene is TRBJ2-7, the V gene TRBV15; D remains unclear. Per germline, CDR1 LNHNV and CDR2 YYDKDF (reference sequence). V was cut by 10 bases and J by 4 bases, with 14 bases left in between. This CDR3 is built from 12 residues. CDR3 region: CAISSVWYEQYF. The CDR3 DNA reads as TGTGCCATTTCGTCCGTTTGGTACGAGCAGTACTTC.

The CDR3 protein is CATSRDPVGGGKLFF. The CDR3 DNA reads as TGTGCCACCAGCAGAGATCCCGTGGGGGGCGGAAAACTGTTTTTT. The chain joins TRBV15 to TRBJ1-4; D might be TRBD1 (6 bases). Germline CDR1 reads LNHNV; CDR2 reads YYDKDF (reference sequence). This CDR3 has 15 amino acids. The V end was cut by 0 bases, the J end by 10 bases, with 15 bases between.

The chain is built from TRBV7-6 and TRBJ2-1, with 9 bases matching TRBD2. Germline CDR1 SGHVS, CDR2 FNYEAQ. The CDR3 length is 15 residues. J lost 5 bases, V lost 1 base, and 3 bases had no gene match. CDR3 sequence (DNA): TGTGCCAGCAGCTTAGGCGGGGGGGCCCACAATGAGCAGTTCTTC. This gives the protein CASSLGGGAHNEQFF. The entire variable domain, with the rest obtained from reference TRBV7-6 and TRBJ2-1, is as follows: GAGVSQSPRYKVTKRGQDVALRCDPISGHVSLYWYRQALGQGPEFLTYFNYEAQQDKSGLPNDRFSAERPEGSISTLTIQRTEQRDSAMYRCASSLGGGAHNEQFFGPGTRLTVL.

V is TRBV7-2 and J is TRBJ2-1; TRBD2 matches 11 bases. J gave up 5 bases and V 2 bases, and 2 bases lay outside the gene matches. The CDR3 runs to 15 residues. Germline values: CDR1 SGHTA, CDR2 FQGNSA. The DNA for the CDR3 is TGTGCCAGCAGCTTAAGGGGACTAGCGGACAATGAGCAGTTCTTC. Amino acids: CASSLRGLADNEQFF.

The V and J genes are TRBV11-3 and TRBJ1-1; 9 bases fit TRBD1. CDR3 length: 14 amino acids. CDR1 is SGHNT and CDR2 is YENEEA in the germline V gene. V lost 5 bases, J lost 6 bases, and 7 bases stayed unmatched. CDR3 nucleotide sequence: TGTGCCAGCAGCCCCGGACAGGGGAGGGCTGAAGCTTTCTTT. Its protein product is CASSPGQGRAEAFF.

This clone was counted once. The rearrangement links TRBV7-6 to TRBJ2-1, with TRBD2 matching over 9 bases. Germline trimming cut 4 bases from V and 0 bases from J; bases unmatched to any gene: 4. CDR3 length equals 16 residues. Germline values: CDR1 SGHVS, CDR2 FNYEAQ. The CDR3 region is CASSYSSGSSYNEQFF. Written as DNA, the CDR3 is TGTGCCAGCAGCTACAGTAGCGGGAGCTCCTACAATGAGCAGTTCTTC.

This chain connects TRBV12-5 to TRBJ1-5, with D hard to call. V lost 1 base, J lost 5 bases, and 3 bases lay in between. Germline V gives CDR1 LGHNT, CDR2 FRNRAP. The CDR3 is 12 residues long. This CDR3 reads CASGLAYQPQHF. In DNA, the CDR3 is TGTGCTAGTGGTTTGGCCTATCAGCCCCAGCATTTT.

This clone was counted a few times. The chain is built from TRBV9 and TRBJ1-6; TRBD1 agrees at 7 bases. Trimming at V came to 5 bases and at J to 5 bases, leaving 4 bases not matched to a gene. CDR1 and CDR2 (germline): SGDLS, YYNGEE. The CDR3 has 14 residues. Here the CDR3 reads CASSYRGHNSPLHF. The CDR3, as DNA: TGTGCCAGCAGTTACAGGGGCCATAATTCACCCCTCCACTTT.